Below are 32 T cell receptor beta chains sequenced from a single sample in a study of T-cell memory formation after mild COVID-19 (dated by TCRdb to the early 2020s). Libraries came from 5' RACE. The instrument given in TCRdb is Illumina NovaSeq 6000. TCRdb redid the processing of the public reads, applying fastp at Q25 and MiXCR, and retained in-frame beta chains. Records with the same CDR3 protein are collapsed into one entry carrying the most frequent genes and DNA. This sample holds some 450,000 distinct CDR3 sequences; roughly 20% were observed only once. The top ten hold roughly 8.4% of the sample. Sequenced: PBMCs or a T cell subset sorted from them (not recorded which). These receptors came from an adult woman who had mild COVID-19 (a few samples of this study predate the infection). The sample titles of this study are shuffled in the database, so cell type and time point are left out; the donor was told from shared clones.

The gene calls are TRBV5-1 and TRBJ2-1; tentatively, D is TRBD1 (5 bases). The V gene lost 3 bases and the J gene lost 2 bases, with 15 bases spanning the gap. Germline values: CDR1 SGHRS, CDR2 YFSETQ. This CDR3 contains 16 residues. CDR3 residues: CASSSRGTGTYNEQFF. The CDR3 region has the DNA TGCGCCAGCAGCTCCCGCGGCACAGGAACCTACAATGAGCAGTTCTTC.

This chain uses TRBV5-1 with TRBJ1-1; TRBD1 might be the D (6 bases). This CDR3 is built from 12 residues. V was cut by 7 bases and J by 4 bases, with 11 bases left in between. Germline CDR1 and CDR2: SGHRS and YFSETQ. In nucleotides, the CDR3 is TGCGCCAGCTCTACAGGGACCACTGAAGCTTTCTTT. Residues: CASSTGTTEAFF. The full variable domain, in which reference TRBV5-1 and TRBJ1-1 provide the parts outside the CDR3, is KAGVTQTPRYLIKTRGQQVTLSCSPISGHRSVSWYQQTPGQGLQFLFEYFSETQRNKGNFPGRFSGRQFSNSRSEMNVSTLELGDSALYLCASSTGTTEAFFGQGTRLTVV.

This clonotype appeared a few times. This chain links TRBV7-3 with TRBJ2-3; TRBD1 matches at 8 bases. Germline-derived CDR1 and CDR2 are SGHTA and FQGTGA. The trim removed 4 bases at V and 5 bases at J, leaving 2 bases unmatched. This CDR3 spans 13 amino acids. The CDR3 region has the DNA TGTGCCAGCAGCTACGGACAGGGAGATACGCAGTATTTT. It specifies CASSYGQGDTQYF.

This chain connects TRBV29-1 to TRBJ2-7; D is possibly TRBD2 (5 bases). V was shortened by 6 bases and J by 2 bases, with 11 bases between the two germline ends. Germline-derived CDR1 and CDR2 are SQVTM and ANQGSEA. The length of the CDR3 is 12 residues. The CDR3 DNA reads as TGCAGCGTGGGGAGCGGCACCTACGAGCAGTACTTC. As protein: CSVGSGTYEQYF.

The chain combines TRBV29-1 with TRBJ2-7; 8 bases fit TRBD1. This CDR3 is built from 13 residues. Looked up from germline, CDR1 is SQVTM and CDR2 is ANQGSEA. The junction had 6 bases not matched to a gene; V was cut back by 5 bases and J by 3 bases. CDR3 sequence reads: CSVNTGQDYEQYF. CDR3 nucleotide sequence: TGCAGCGTTAATACGGGACAGGACTACGAGCAGTACTTC.

V and J are TRBV5-1 and TRBJ1-1; the D gene is possibly TRBD1 (6 bases). Germline V gives CDR1 SGHRS, CDR2 YFSETQ. The CDR3 covers 14 residues. Trimming cost V 1 base and J 3 bases, with 10 bases left between them. For the CDR3, the DNA is TGCGCCAGCAGCTTGCAGGGGCTCCACACTGAAGCTTTCTTT. This gives the protein CASSLQGLHTEAFF.

This chain connects TRBV9 to TRBJ2-1; D might be TRBD2 (5 bases). There are 16 residues in the CDR3. Germline V CDR1 and CDR2: SGDLS, YYNGEE. Deletions cut 0 bases from V and 2 bases from J, with 12 bases between. CDR3 nucleotide sequence: TGTGCCAGCAGCGTAGTTCCTAGCCCAACCTACAATGAGCAGTTCTTC. Its protein is CASSVVPSPTYNEQFF.

A single count supports this clonotype. This rearrangement joins TRBV11-3 to TRBJ2-5, with 14 bases aligning to TRBD2. Unmatched junction bases numbered 8, after V lost 1 base and J lost 7 bases. Germline CDR1 SGHNT, CDR2 YENEEA. CDR3 length: 17 residues. The CDR3 DNA reads TGTGCCAGCAGCTTAGTACCGGGACTAGCGGGAGTGGGGACCCAGTACTTC. Translating it yields CASSLVPGLAGVGTQYF.

This clonotype occurred a few times. The chain's CDR3 is CASSPRTSGGPETQYF. The CDR3 DNA reads TGTGCCAGCAGCCCCCGGACTAGCGGGGGGCCAGAGACCCAGTACTTC. The chain is built from TRBV7-8 and TRBJ2-5; 14 nucleotides agree with TRBD2. With 5 bases clipped from V and 4 bases from J, the junction kept 6 bases outside the gene matches. The CDR3 extends over 16 amino acids. The V gene's germline CDR1 is SGHVS and CDR2 FQNEAQ. Looking up the rest from reference TRBV7-8 and TRBJ2-5 gives the full variable domain: GAGVSQSPRYKVAKRGQDVALRCDPISGHVSLFWYQQALGQGPEFLTYFQNEAQLDKSGLPSDRFFAERPEGSVSTLKIQRTQQEDSAVYLCASSPRTSGGPETQYFGPGTRLLVL.

CDR3 sequence (DNA): TGTGCCAGCTCACCAGCTGACAGTTCGAACACTGAAGCTTTCTTT. This codes for CASSPADSSNTEAFF. This chain links TRBV18 with TRBJ1-1, with D perhaps TRBD1 (5 bases). The V gene lost 2 bases and the J gene lost 1 base, with 11 bases spanning the gap. The germline V gene has CDR1 KGHSH and CDR2 LQKENI. The CDR3 covers 15 residues.

This chain connects TRBV21-1 to TRBJ2-5; no check of the table's D call, TRBD1, against the DNA was made. TRBV21-1 is designated a pseudogene. The CDR3 loop spans 17 amino acids. CDR3 residues: CASSKRGQGLTRETQYF. As DNA, the CDR3 is TGTGCCAGCAGCAAAAGAGGGCAGGGACTGACCCGGGAGACCCAGTACTTC.

This clonotype was counted once. The rearrangement joins TRBV11-2 to TRBJ2-5, with 13 bases identical to TRBD2. The CDR3 is 17 residues long. Losses at the gene ends were 2 bases for V and 1 base for J; bases not matched to a gene: 4. In germline, CDR1 is SGHAT, CDR2 FQNNGV. The CDR3 DNA reads as TGTGCCAGCAGCTTACGGACTAGCGGGAGCGTCCAAGAGACCCAGTACTTC. Protein sequence: CASSLRTSGSVQETQYF. Full variable domain (remainder filled in from reference TRBV11-2 and TRBJ2-5): EAGVAQSPRYKIIEKRQSVAFWCNPISGHATLYWYQQILGQGPKLLIQFQNNGVVDDSQLPKDRFSAERLKGVDSTLKIQPAKLEDSAVYLCASSLRTSGSVQETQYFGPGTRLLVL.

The chain combines TRBV7-9 with TRBJ2-2; 8 bases agree with TRBD2. Germline V gives CDR1 SEHNR, CDR2 FQNEAQ (reference sequence). CDR3 length: 18 residues. Unmatched junction bases numbered 13, after V lost 3 bases and J lost 4 bases. The CDR3 here is CASSFQFGLAVGTGELFF. The DNA for the CDR3 is TGTGCCAGCAGCTTTCAGTTTGGACTAGCTGTGGGCACCGGGGAGCTGTTTTTT.

J is TRBJ1-2 and V is TRBV20-1; perhaps TRBD1 as D (5 bases). Germline V gene lookup returns CDR1 DFQATT and CDR2 SNEGSKA (reference sequence). Trimming left V 5 bases short and J 3 bases short, with 16 bases between. The CDR3 runs 14 residues. Here the CDR3 reads CSAPRDRGDYGYTF. CDR3 nucleotides: TGCAGTGCTCCCCGGGACCGGGGAGACTATGGCTACACCTTC.

This chain connects TRBV12-3 or TRBV12-4 to TRBJ2-1; D not certain. The CDR3 sequence is 15 residues long. Trimming left V 4 bases short and J 0 bases short, with 10 bases between. The CDR3 DNA reads TGTGCCAGCAGTTCCTTGGGAAGCTCCTACAATGAGCAGTTCTTC. It encodes CASSSLGSSYNEQFF.

This clonotype was picked up a small number of times. V usage is TRBV5-1 and J usage is TRBJ1-2, with a possible D match to TRBD1 (6 bases). The CDR3 runs to 13 residues. Deletions cut 6 bases from V and 6 bases from J, with 15 bases between. Germline-derived CDR1 and CDR2 are SGHRS and YFSETQ. DNA for the CDR3: TGCGCCAGCAACCCGGATACAGGGAATGGCTACACCTTC. Amino acid sequence: CASNPDTGNGYTF.

The V gene is TRBV6-5, the J gene TRBJ2-1; D unclear. V lost 7 bases, J lost 3 bases, and 28 bases lay in between. The CDR3 consists of 19 residues. The germline CDR1 and CDR2 sequences are MNHEY and SVGAGI. The CDR3 bases are TGTGCCAGCACATCCCGTCCCATACAGTCGGGCCGTCGCTACAATGAGCAGTTCTTC. As protein: CASTSRPIQSGRRYNEQFF.

The rearrangement links TRBV27 to TRBJ2-7, with D perhaps TRBD1 or TRBD2 (5 bases each). The V end was cut by 5 bases, the J end by 3 bases, with 14 bases between. This CDR3 comprises 14 residues. CDR1 and CDR2 from the germline V gene are MNHEY and SMNVEV (reference sequence). The CDR3 loop is CASSTGTANYEQYF. CDR3 nucleotide sequence: TGTGCCAGCAGTACCGGGACGGCGAACTACGAGCAGTACTTC.

This clonotype has at least ten counts. The chain has TRBV24-1 and TRBJ1-3; a weak D match, TRBD1 (6 bases). The CDR3 contains 15 residues. Germline-derived CDR1 and CDR2 are KGHDR and SFDVKD. Trimming pared 2 bases from V and 0 bases from J, leaving 7 bases between. The CDR3 here is CATSDSDSSGNTIYF. CDR3 bases: TGTGCCACCAGTGATTCGGACAGCTCTGGAAACACCATATATTTT.

The V gene is TRBV13, the J gene TRBJ2-5, with D perhaps matching TRBD2 (5 bases). Per germline, CDR1 PRHDT and CDR2 FYEKMQ (reference sequence). V lost 4 bases to trimming and J lost 1 base, with 10 bases between them. The CDR3 loop spans 14 amino acids. Here the CDR3 reads CASSSKTTQETQYF. The CDR3 bases are TGTGCCAGCAGCTCTAAGACTACCCAAGAGACCCAGTACTTC.

The rearrangement links TRBV12-3 or TRBV12-4 to TRBJ2-7; D is undetermined. V was pared by 6 bases and J by 7 bases, with 16 bases between. CDR3 size: 13 residues. The CDR3 reads CASSFSRRIEQYF. The CDR3 region has the DNA TGTGCCAGCAGCTTTAGCAGGCGAATAGAGCAGTACTTC.

This clonotype appeared a few times. The genes are TRBV20-1 and TRBJ2-3; TRBD2 is a possible D gene (6 bases). Trimming stripped 5 bases from V and 0 bases from J, with 12 bases between. Looked up from germline, CDR1 is DFQATT and CDR2 is SNEGSKA (reference sequence). The CDR3 spans 14 residues. The CDR3 nucleotides read TGCAGTGCTCCAGGAGGGTGGAGCACAGATACGCAGTATTTT. It yields the protein CSAPGGWSTDTQYF.

The sample holds a few counts of this clonotype. The chain combines TRBV4-2 with TRBJ2-7; D gene unclear. The V and J ends lost 0 bases and 1 base respectively, with 10 bases between them. The CDR3 has 15 residues. Per the germline V gene, CDR1 is LGHNA and CDR2 is YNFKEQ. The CDR3 is CASSQDQAESYEQYF. The CDR3 DNA reads as TGTGCCAGCAGCCAAGATCAGGCGGAGTCCTACGAGCAGTACTTC.

This clonotype has only a few counts. The gene calls are TRBV19 and TRBJ1-5, with a possible D match to TRBD1 (5 bases). There are 14 residues in the CDR3. Looked up from germline, CDR1 is LNHDA and CDR2 is SQIVND (reference sequence). Trimming cost V 2 bases and J 5 bases, with 10 bases left between them. In DNA, the CDR3 is TGTGCCAGTAGTATATTCGACAGCGATCAGCCCCAGCATTTT. This sequence encodes CASSIFDSDQPQHF. Based on the CDR3 plus reference TRBV19 and TRBJ1-5, the full variable domain is DGGITQSPKYLFRKEGQNVTLSCEQNLNHDAMYWYRQDPGQGLRLIYYSQIVNDFQKGDIAEGYSVSREKKESFPLTVTSAQKNPTAFYLCASSIFDSDQPQHFGDGTRLSIL.

This chain uses TRBV3-1 with TRBJ1-1; D is unclear. CDR3 length: 14 amino acids. Germline assignment: CDR1 LGHDT and CDR2 YNNKEL (reference sequence). Trimming pared 1 base from V and 8 bases from J, leaving 14 bases between. The CDR3 region has the DNA TGTGCCAGCAGCCAAGTGGCCAGCGGGAGGGAAGCTTTCTTT. Amino acids: CASSQVASGREAFF.

The chain carries TRBV9 and TRBJ2-7, with no clear D. Trimming removed 7 bases from V and 5 bases from J, with 22 bases in between. CDR3 length: 15 residues. Looked up from germline, CDR1 is SGDLS and CDR2 is YYNGEE. CDR3 sequence: CASGGGEEGYNEQYF. CDR3 nucleotide sequence: TGTGCCAGCGGCGGCGGCGAGGAAGGGTACAACGAGCAGTACTTC.

CDR3 bases: TGTGCCAGCAGTTTACCCGTTCCGAACACTGAAGCTTTCTTT. It translates to CASSLPVPNTEAFF. The chain combines TRBV12-3 or TRBV12-4 with TRBJ1-1; D unclear. The CDR3 is 14 residues long. V was trimmed by 2 bases and J by 1 base, leaving 8 bases between them.

The chain is built from TRBV12-3 or TRBV12-4 and TRBJ1-2; D gene unclear. V gave up 4 bases and J gave up 5 bases, with 8 bases separating them. The CDR3 covers 12 residues. The chain's CDR3 is CASSSTIYGYTF. The CDR3 bases are TGTGCCAGCAGTTCGACAATTTATGGCTACACCTTC.

The sample holds a few counts of this clonotype. V gene TRBV29-1 combines with J gene TRBJ2-7, with TRBD2 identical over 12 bases. Looked up from germline, CDR1 is SQVTM and CDR2 is ANQGSEA. The V and J ends lost 3 bases and 5 bases, in that order; junction bases with no gene match: 5. The CDR3 runs 14 residues. The CDR3 DNA is TGCAGCGTTGAGTTGGGACTAGCGGGCCACGAGCAGTACTTC. It yields the protein CSVELGLAGHEQYF.

This clonotype appeared many times. The CDR3 here is CASPERDRISSPLHF. CDR3 nucleotides: TGTGCCAGCCCTGAAAGGGACAGGATATCGTCACCCCTCCACTTT. The rearrangement joins TRBV18 to TRBJ1-6; 8 bases agree with TRBD1. V dropped 8 bases and J dropped 10; count of bases not matched to a gene: 13. CDR1 is KGHSH and CDR2 is LQKENI in the germline V gene. This CDR3 comprises 15 residues.

This clonotype was seen only a few times. The CDR3 reads CASSQDLAGTGGVAEAFF. The CDR3 DNA is TGCGCCAGCAGCCAAGATCTTGCTGGGACAGGGGGTGTGGCTGAAGCTTTCTTT. The gene calls are TRBV4-3 and TRBJ1-1, with 11 bases fitting TRBD1. Losses at the gene ends were 0 bases for V and 6 bases for J; bases not matched to a gene: 12. Germline V gene sequence: CDR1 LGHNA, CDR2 YSLEER. CDR3 length equals 18 residues.

This clonotype was picked up a small number of times. Written as DNA, the CDR3 is TGTGCCAGTAGTATGGCGGTGTCCCTTGAAGCTTTCTTT. The encoded protein is CASSMAVSLEAFF. The chain carries TRBV19 and TRBJ1-1, with D uncertain. The germline CDR1 and CDR2 sequences are LNHDA and SQIVND (reference sequence). The CDR3 runs 13 residues. Between the trimmed V and J ends, which lost 3 bases and 7 bases, there was a span of 12 bases.